Included here is one T cell receptor (beta chain) sequence, with context. Its matching antigen is unknown. Primers: 60 Vbeta forward and 13 Jbeta reverse. Clones were read by immunoSEQ multiplex PCR, and TCRdb kept only the in-frame ones, dropping some. Of 150,000 to 200,000 clones listed, around three quarters are singletons. These data originate in a study of cytomegalovirus exposure and HLA in healthy donors. Findings of the study overall: 87-base-pair reads could not separate some V segments, including TRBV6-2 and TRBV6-3. Among TCR sequences, most were rare, though some public TCRs appeared in many donors.

Each donor was nominally healthy when sampled (though unrecorded immune exposures were likely). In germline, CDR1 is SGHNT, CDR2 YYREEE (reference sequence). V trimming: 2 bases; J trimming: 5 bases; junction bases outside the gene matches: 6. This CDR3 region has 15 residues. The clonotype originates from a woman in her twenties or thirties in good health and CMV-seropositive. The chain employs TRBV5-4 and TRBJ2-3; TRBD1 aligns across 9 bases. Sequences were obtained from PBMCs. CDR3 sequence (DNA): TGTGCCAGCAGCTTACAGACAGGGGGTCAAGATACGCAGTATTTT. Translation: CASSLQTGGQDTQYF.